Following are 31 T cell receptor beta chains from one sample sequenced in a study of blood T cell repertoires in COVID-19. TCRdb keeps only in-frame clones here, not all; method: immunoSEQ multiplex PCR. The sample comprises approximately 300,000 clones, roughly 90% of which are singletons, and under 20% rests with the top ten. Sequencing used PBMCs or T cells enriched from blood (not recorded which). All receptors derive from a woman aged 25 to 39 who had recovered from COVID-19.

The chain carries TRBV28 and TRBJ2-1; D is ambiguous. The CDR3 contains 15 residues. The germline CDR1 and CDR2 sequences are MDHEN and SYDVKM. V lost 1 base, J lost 2 bases, and 9 bases lay in between. The CDR3 is CASSLLTRTYNEQFF. As DNA, the CDR3 is TGTGCCAGCAGTTTATTGACACGAACCTACAATGAGCAGTTCTTC. The entire variable domain, with the rest obtained from reference TRBV28 and TRBJ2-1, is as follows: DVKVTQSSRYLVKRTGEKVFLECVQDMDHENMFWYRQDPGLGLRLIYFSYDVKMKEKGDIPEGYSVSREKKERFSLILESASTNQTSMYLCASSLLTRTYNEQFFGPGTRLTVL.

The chain recombines TRBV5-3 with TRBJ2-1; D is perhaps TRBD2 (5 bases). TRBV5-3 is an open reading frame whose function is uncertain. Trimming shortened V by 4 bases and J by 4 bases, and 12 bases separated the two germline ends. The CDR3 covers 14 residues. The CDR3 nucleotides read TGTGCCAGAAGCATGAGCGGAGATTACAATGAGCAGTTCTTC. Protein product: CARSMSGDYNEQFF.

This clone appeared a single time. V usage is TRBV29-1 and J usage is TRBJ2-2; 11 bases agree with TRBD2. V gave up 3 bases and J gave up 6 bases; unmatched junction bases: 3. Germline loops: CDR1 SQVTM, CDR2 ANQGSEA. The CDR3 loop spans 14 amino acids. The DNA of the CDR3 is TGCAGCGTTGAGAAACTAGCGGGAGCCGGGGAGCTGTTTTTT. It codes for CSVEKLAGAGELFF.

This chain connects TRBV4-1 to TRBJ1-2; no reliable D call. The CDR3 spans 15 residues. Trimming pared 1 base from V and 3 bases from J, leaving 12 bases between. Germline-derived CDR1 and CDR2 are MGHRA and YSYEKL. The chain's CDR3 is CASSQVFLAHYGYTF. CDR3 in DNA: TGCGCCAGCAGCCAAGTTTTCCTGGCCCACTATGGCTACACCTTC.

V is TRBV24-1 and J is TRBJ1-2, with 8 bases fitting TRBD1. This CDR3 spans 16 amino acids. The germline gives CDR1 KGHDR, CDR2 SFDVKD. Trimming removed 2 bases from V and 1 base from J; junction bases left unmatched: 5. The CDR3 loop is CATSDSGTGFNYGYTF. CDR3 nucleotides: TGTGCCACCAGTGATTCCGGGACAGGATTTAACTATGGCTACACCTTC.

V and J are TRBV6-5 and TRBJ2-1, with D tentatively TRBD1 (6 bases). The germline V gene encodes CDR1 MNHEY and CDR2 SVGAGI. This CDR3 region has 13 residues. V lost 6 bases to trimming and J lost 0 bases, with 6 bases between them. The CDR3 nucleotides read TGTGCCAGCAGAGGGGGCTCCTACAATGAGCAGTTCTTC. It translates to CASRGGSYNEQFF.

This clone was counted a single time. V is TRBV27 and J is TRBJ2-1, with TRBD2 identical over 7 bases. Trimming cost V 6 bases and J 9 bases; bases outside gene matches: 8. This CDR3 is 13 amino acids long. Germline CDR1 reads MNHEY; CDR2 reads SMNVEV (reference sequence). The CDR3 spells CASSVAGESEQFF. In DNA form, the CDR3 reads TGTGCCAGCAGCGTGGCGGGGGAGAGTGAGCAGTTCTTC.

The rearrangement uses TRBV29-1 and TRBJ2-3, with D possibly TRBD2 on 5 matching bases. The CDR3 has 14 residues. V lost 0 bases and J 6 bases, leaving 13 bases between the germline ends. Germline values: CDR1 SQVTM, CDR2 ANQGSEA. The CDR3 is CSVEDPLRDDTQYF. CDR3 coding DNA: TGCAGCGTTGAAGATCCGTTGAGGGATGATACGCAGTATTTT.

This chain joins TRBV6-4 and TRBJ2-3, with 9 bases matching TRBD2. Germline lookup yields CDR1 MRHNA and CDR2 SNTAGT. V trimming: 0 bases; J trimming: 3 bases; junction bases outside the gene matches: 19. The length of the CDR3 is 21 residues. The DNA for the CDR3 is TGTGCCAGCAGTGACTCACCTAGCGGGGTCCCGGGGCTTCAATCGACAGATACGCAGTATTTT. Its translation is CASSDSPSGVPGLQSTDTQYF.

The rearrangement joins TRBV5-1 to TRBJ2-1; the match to TRBD1 covers 9 bases. Germline CDR1 and CDR2: SGHRS and YFSETQ. The CDR3 runs to 16 residues. V lost 0 bases and J lost 4; bases outside the gene matches: 5. The CDR3 DNA follows: TGCGCCAGCAGCTTGGAACCGGGACAGGGATACAATGAGCAGTTCTTC. It yields the protein CASSLEPGQGYNEQFF.

The V and J genes are TRBV27 and TRBJ2-1; no firm D call. Germline CDR1 and CDR2: MNHEY and SMNVEV (reference sequence). This CDR3 has 12 amino acids. Trimming cost V 5 bases and J 5 bases, with 7 bases left between them. The CDR3 nucleotides read TGTGCCAGCAGTAAGAGCAACAATGAGCAGTTCTTC. Encoded protein: CASSKSNNEQFF.

In DNA form, the CDR3 reads TGTGCCAGCAGCCTCCCAGGAGCGGGAGATGTTCTAGAGCAGTACTTC. Its translation is CASSLPGAGDVLEQYF. The V and J genes are TRBV7-9 and TRBJ2-7; TRBD2 agrees at 8 bases. CDR3 length: 16 residues. The germline V gene encodes CDR1 SEHNR and CDR2 FQNEAQ (reference sequence). J was trimmed by 7 bases and V by 5 bases; bases with no gene match: 16.

DNA for the CDR3: TGTGCCAGCAGCGTAGTGGCTAGCAGCGACGAGCAGTACTTC. This translates into CASSVVASSDEQYF. The chain employs TRBV9 and TRBJ2-7; a weak D match, TRBD2 (5 bases). Germline CDR1 SGDLS, CDR2 YYNGEE. Trimming shortened V by 0 bases and J by 5 bases, and 12 bases separated the two germline ends. The length of the CDR3 is 14 residues.

J is TRBJ2-2 and V is TRBV7-2; 9 bases line up with TRBD2. The V segment lost 4 bases and the J segment 8 bases; nucleotides outside the gene matches: 8. The CDR3 has 15 residues. Germline loops: CDR1 SGHTA, CDR2 FQGNSA. The CDR3 sequence is CASSSGGLAIGELFF. The CDR3 DNA is TGTGCCAGCAGCTCGGGGGGACTAGCAATAGGGGAGCTGTTTTTT. Full variable domain (outside the CDR3, taken from reference TRBV7-2 and TRBJ2-2): GAGVSQSPSNKVTEKGKDVELRCDPISGHTALYWYRQSLGQGLEFLIYFQGNSAPDKSGLPSDRFSAERTGGSVSTLTIQRTQQEDSAVYLCASSSGGLAIGELFFGEGSRLTVL.

The chain carries TRBV5-4 and TRBJ2-5; 8 nucleotides agree with TRBD2. The CDR3 spans 14 residues. The germline V gene encodes CDR1 SGHNT and CDR2 YYREEE (reference sequence). V gave up 2 bases and J gave up 4 bases; unmatched junction bases: 4. CDR3 in amino acids: CASSLTGGGETQYF. The CDR3 bases are TGTGCCAGCAGCTTAACGGGAGGGGGAGAGACCCAGTACTTC.

This chain links TRBV10-1 with TRBJ2-7, with 7 bases aligning to TRBD1. The ends lost 8 bases at V and 2 bases at J; junction bases unmatched: 3. The length of the CDR3 is 12 residues. Germline assignment: CDR1 WNHNN and CDR2 SYGVQD (reference sequence). CDR3 loop: CASRGTAYEQYF. The CDR3 nucleotides read TGCGCCAGCCGAGGGACAGCCTACGAGCAGTACTTC.

The chain uses TRBV28 and TRBJ1-5; no clear D gene. From germline, CDR1 is MDHEN and CDR2 SYDVKM. V was clipped by 3 bases and J by 7 bases, with 13 bases between them. The CDR3 length is 14 residues. The CDR3 bases are TGTGCCAGCAGTTTTCCCCAGGCCACACAGCCCCAGCATTTT. Encoded protein: CASSFPQATQPQHF.

This rearrangement joins TRBV11-2 to TRBJ1-1; 7 bases are shared with TRBD1. V dropped 4 bases and J dropped 6; count of bases not matched to a gene: 5. The CDR3 has 13 amino acids. CDR1 SGHAT and CDR2 FQNNGV come from the germline V gene. CDR3 nucleotide sequence: TGTGCCAGCAGCTCCGACAGGGTAGCTGAAGCTTTCTTT. It specifies CASSSDRVAEAFF. The whole variable domain, filled in from reference TRBV11-2 and TRBJ1-1, reads EAGVAQSPRYKIIEKRQSVAFWCNPISGHATLYWYQQILGQGPKLLIQFQNNGVVDDSQLPKDRFSAERLKGVDSTLKIQPAKLEDSAVYLCASSSDRVAEAFFGQGTRLTVV.

Points on this clone: With a much larger clone just one base away, this may be a read error. V and J are TRBV27 and TRBJ2-1, with a tentative D call TRBD2 (5 bases). The CDR3 has 12 residues. V was cut by 3 bases and J by 5 bases, with 5 bases left in between. CDR1 is MNHEY, CDR2 SMNVEV, per germline (reference sequence). CDR3 protein: CASSFGNNEQFF. The DNA of the CDR3 is TGTGCCAGCAGTTTCGGGAACAATGAGCAGTTCTTC.

CDR3 in amino acids: CASSLIEQGNQPQHF. The CDR3 nucleotides read TGTGCCAGCAGCCTAATCGAACAGGGGAATCAGCCCCAGCATTTT. This rearrangement joins TRBV5-8 to TRBJ1-5, with TRBD1 matching 7 bases. Germline V gene data show CDR1 as SGHTS and CDR2 as YDEGEE. CDR3 length: 15 amino acids. Trimming took 4 bases from V and 4 from J; bases not matched to a gene: 8. The complete variable domain, with remaining parts taken from reference TRBV5-8 and TRBJ1-5, reads EAGVTQSPTHLIKTRGQQATLRCSPISGHTSVYWYQQALGLGLQFLLWYDEGEERNRGNFPPRFSGRQFPNYSSELNVNALELEDSALYLCASSLIEQGNQPQHFGDGTRLSIL.

CDR3 residues: CASSQDLGAAWGYTF. CDR3 bases: TGTGCCAGCAGCCAAGATTTAGGGGCGGCGTGGGGCTACACCTTC. The J gene is TRBJ1-2, the V gene TRBV4-2, with TRBD1 as a possible D gene (5 bases). The CDR3 totals 15 residues. Trimming removed 0 bases from V and 8 bases from J, with 16 bases in between. CDR1 and CDR2 (germline): LGHNA, YNFKEQ.

Of note for this clone: Different DNA sequences within this sample yield the same CDR3. The rearrangement joins TRBV9 to TRBJ2-2; 7 bases map to TRBD1. Unmatched junction bases numbered 2, after V lost 0 bases and J lost 0 bases. The CDR3 length is 16 residues. In germline, CDR1 is SGDLS, CDR2 YYNGEE. The CDR3 bases are TGTGCCAGCAGCGTAGGGGGGACAGCGAACACCGGGGAGCTGTTTTTT. Translating gives CASSVGGTANTGELFF.

The V gene is TRBV11-1, the J gene TRBJ2-2, with D maybe TRBD2 (6 bases). Trimming left V 7 bases short and J 3 bases short, with 12 bases between. Germline values: CDR1 SGHAT, CDR2 FQDESV (reference sequence). The CDR3 spans 14 residues. The CDR3: CASTGVDDTGELFF. CDR3 nucleotide sequence: TGTGCCAGCACGGGGGTCGACGACACCGGGGAGCTGTTTTTT. Supplemented by reference TRBV11-1 and TRBJ2-2, the full variable domain reads EAEVAQSPRYKITEKSQAVAFWCDPISGHATLYWYRQILGQGPELLVQFQDESVVDDSQLPKDRFSAERLKGVDSTLKIQPAELGDSAMYLCASTGVDDTGELFFGEGSRLTVL.

As for this clone: Distinct nucleotide sequences in the sample also encode this CDR3. This chain connects TRBV19 to TRBJ2-1, with 7 bases that match TRBD2. The CDR3 loop spans 14 amino acids. Germline V gene data show CDR1 as LNHDA and CDR2 as SQIVND (reference sequence). With V trimmed by 1 base and J by 5 bases, 2 bases remained unmatched. CDR3 coding DNA: TGTGCCAGTAGTATAGGACTAGCTAACAATGAGCAGTTCTTC. Translation: CASSIGLANNEQFF.

This clone was observed a single time. The V gene is TRBV28, the J gene TRBJ2-1; 9 bases agree with TRBD2. The J segment lost 0 bases and the V segment lost 9 bases, leaving 0 bases of the junction unmatched. CDR3 size: 13 residues. The V gene's germline CDR1 is MDHEN and CDR2 SYDVKM. The CDR3 DNA reads as TGTGCCAGTAGCGGGAGCTCCTACAATGAGCAGTTCTTC. It yields the protein CASSGSSYNEQFF.

This clone has a single count. V gene TRBV4-1 combines with J gene TRBJ2-2; 8 bases match TRBD2. The CDR3 contains 16 residues. The V gene end was trimmed by 4 bases and the J gene end by 3 bases; junction bases not matched to a gene: 7. The germline gives CDR1 MGHRA, CDR2 YSYEKL. DNA for the CDR3: TGCGCCAGCAGCCCTAGTAGCGGGGACTACACCGGGGAGCTGTTTTTT. This translates into CASSPSSGDYTGELFF.

This clone has only one observation. J is TRBJ1-2 and V is TRBV6-5; 8 bases fit TRBD1. V lost 6 bases and J lost 4; bases outside the gene matches: 10. The CDR3 has 15 amino acids. Germline lookup yields CDR1 MNHEY and CDR2 SVGAGI. CDR3 region: CASSLGQGAGYGYTF. The CDR3 DNA reads as TGTGCCAGCAGCCTGGGGCAGGGGGCAGGCTATGGCTACACCTTC.

The V and J genes are TRBV3-1 (or the pseudogene TRBV3-2) and TRBJ2-7; 9 bases fit TRBD2. Trimming cost V 4 bases and J 1 base; bases outside gene matches: 8. The CDR3 covers 16 residues. Germline CDR1 and CDR2: LGHDT and YNNKEL (reference sequence). The CDR3 sequence is CASSRAGSGGSYEQYF. CDR3 nucleotide sequence: TGTGCCAGCAGCCGAGCCGGTAGCGGGGGATCCTACGAGCAGTACTTC.

The J gene is TRBJ1-2, the V gene TRBV6-2 or TRBV6-3; D possibly corresponds to TRBD1 (6 bases). This CDR3 contains 17 residues. Germline V lookup: CDR1 MNHEY, CDR2 SVGEGT. V dropped 2 bases and J dropped 2 bases, with 18 bases sitting between them. In DNA, the CDR3 is TGTGCCAGCAGTTACCTGGCGAATTTGGGGGCGAACTATGGCTACACCTTC. Protein sequence: CASSYLANLGANYGYTF.

This rearrangement joins TRBV7-9 to TRBJ1-5; TRBD1 might be the D (6 bases). CDR3 length equals 14 residues. V was shortened by 0 bases and J by 6 bases, with 9 bases between the two germline ends. CDR1 is SEHNR and CDR2 is FQNEAQ in the germline V gene (reference sequence). CDR3 sequence (DNA): TGTGCCAGCAGCTTAGCGACAGGAACTCAGCCCCAGCATTTT. It codes for CASSLATGTQPQHF.

The chain uses TRBV28 and TRBJ2-1; the match to TRBD1 covers 8 bases. The CDR3 has 12 amino acids. Germline V gene sequence: CDR1 MDHEN, CDR2 SYDVKM. V trimming: 7 bases; J trimming: 9 bases; junction bases outside the gene matches: 5. The DNA for the CDR3 is TGTGCCAGCAAACGACAGGGGAGTGAGCAGTTCTTC. Amino acids: CASKRQGSEQFF. Based on the CDR3 plus reference TRBV28 and TRBJ2-1, the full variable domain is DVKVTQSSRYLVKRTGEKVFLECVQDMDHENMFWYRQDPGLGLRLIYFSYDVKMKEKGDIPEGYSVSREKKERFSLILESASTNQTSMYLCASKRQGSEQFFGPGTRLTVL.